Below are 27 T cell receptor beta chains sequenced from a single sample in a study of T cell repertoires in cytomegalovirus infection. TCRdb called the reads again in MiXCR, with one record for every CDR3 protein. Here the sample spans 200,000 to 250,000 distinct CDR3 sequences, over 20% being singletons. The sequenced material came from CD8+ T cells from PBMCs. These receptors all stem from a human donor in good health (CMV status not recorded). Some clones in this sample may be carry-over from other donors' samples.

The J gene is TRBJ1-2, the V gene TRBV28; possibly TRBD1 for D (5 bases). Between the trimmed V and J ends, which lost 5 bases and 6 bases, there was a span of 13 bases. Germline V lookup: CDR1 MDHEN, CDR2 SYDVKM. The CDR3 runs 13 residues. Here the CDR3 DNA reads TGTGCCAGCAGTACCACGGAGGGGAATGGCTACACCTTC. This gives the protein CASSTTEGNGYTF.

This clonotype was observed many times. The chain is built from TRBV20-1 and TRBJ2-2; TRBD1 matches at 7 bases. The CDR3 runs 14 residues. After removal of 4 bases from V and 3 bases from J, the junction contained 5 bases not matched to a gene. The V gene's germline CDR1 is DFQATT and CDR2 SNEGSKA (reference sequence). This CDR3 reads CSAKTGSDTGELFF. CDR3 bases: TGCAGTGCTAAGACAGGGTCGGACACCGGGGAGCTGTTTTTT.

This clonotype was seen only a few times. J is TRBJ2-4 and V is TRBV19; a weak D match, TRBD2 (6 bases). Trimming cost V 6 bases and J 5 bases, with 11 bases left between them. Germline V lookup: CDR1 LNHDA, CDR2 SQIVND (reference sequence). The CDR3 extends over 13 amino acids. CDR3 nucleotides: TGTGCCAGTAGAGGCGGAGGGGAAAACATTCAGTACTTC. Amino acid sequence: CASRGGGENIQYF. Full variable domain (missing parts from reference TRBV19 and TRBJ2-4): DGGITQSPKYLFRKEGQNVTLSCEQNLNHDAMYWYRQDPGQGLRLIYYSQIVNDFQKGDIAEGYSVSREKKESFPLTVTSAQKNPTAFYLCASRGGGENIQYFGAGTRLSVL.

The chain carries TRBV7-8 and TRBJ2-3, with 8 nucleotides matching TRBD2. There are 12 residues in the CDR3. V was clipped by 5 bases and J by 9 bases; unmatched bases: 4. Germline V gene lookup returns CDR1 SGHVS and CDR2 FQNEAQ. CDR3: CASSAGGDTQYF. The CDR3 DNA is TGTGCCAGCAGCGCGGGGGGTGACACGCAGTATTTT.

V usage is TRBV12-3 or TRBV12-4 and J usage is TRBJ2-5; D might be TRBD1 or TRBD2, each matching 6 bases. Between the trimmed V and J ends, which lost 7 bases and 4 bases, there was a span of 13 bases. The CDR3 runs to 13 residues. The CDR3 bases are TGTGCCAGCACTTCCCGGGGGCGAGAGACCCAGTACTTC. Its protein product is CASTSRGRETQYF.

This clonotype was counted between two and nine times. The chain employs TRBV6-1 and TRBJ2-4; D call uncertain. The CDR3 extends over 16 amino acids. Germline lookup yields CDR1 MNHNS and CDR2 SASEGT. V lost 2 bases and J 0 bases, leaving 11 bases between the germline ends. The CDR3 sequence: CASSELNSLAKNIQYF. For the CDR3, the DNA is TGTGCCAGCAGTGAATTGAACAGCCTAGCCAAAAACATTCAGTACTTC.

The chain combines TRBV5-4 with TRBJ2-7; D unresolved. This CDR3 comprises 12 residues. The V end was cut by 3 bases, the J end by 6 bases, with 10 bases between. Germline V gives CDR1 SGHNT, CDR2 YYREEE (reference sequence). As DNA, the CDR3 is TGTGCCAGCAGCTACCAAGGCGCCGAGCAGTACTTC. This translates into CASSYQGAEQYF.

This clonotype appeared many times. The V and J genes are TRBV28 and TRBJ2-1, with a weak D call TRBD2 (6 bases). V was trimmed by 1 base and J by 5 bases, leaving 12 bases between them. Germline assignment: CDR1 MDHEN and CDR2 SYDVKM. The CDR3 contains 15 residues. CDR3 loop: CASSLLLAIDNEQFF. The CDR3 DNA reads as TGTGCCAGCAGTTTATTACTAGCAATCGACAATGAGCAGTTCTTC. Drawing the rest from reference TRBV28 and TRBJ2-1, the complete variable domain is DVKVTQSSRYLVKRTGEKVFLECVQDMDHENMFWYRQDPGLGLRLIYFSYDVKMKEKGDIPEGYSVSREKKERFSLILESASTNQTSMYLCASSLLLAIDNEQFFGPGTRLTVL.

The CDR3 DNA sequence: TGTGCCAGCAGTCCACTGGGGGAAGCTTTCTTT. This gives the protein CASSPLGEAFF. The V gene is TRBV28, the J gene TRBJ1-1; D remains ambiguous. Germline CDR1 is MDHEN and CDR2 is SYDVKM. V lost 5 bases to trimming and J lost 8 bases, with 9 bases between them. This CDR3 comprises 11 residues.

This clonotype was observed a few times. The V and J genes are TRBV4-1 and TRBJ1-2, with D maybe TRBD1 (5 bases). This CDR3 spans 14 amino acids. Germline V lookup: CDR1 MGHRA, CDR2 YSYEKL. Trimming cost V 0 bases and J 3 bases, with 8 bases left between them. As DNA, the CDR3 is TGCGCCAGCAGCCAAGATAGGGGATACTATGGCTACACCTTC. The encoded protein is CASSQDRGYYGYTF.

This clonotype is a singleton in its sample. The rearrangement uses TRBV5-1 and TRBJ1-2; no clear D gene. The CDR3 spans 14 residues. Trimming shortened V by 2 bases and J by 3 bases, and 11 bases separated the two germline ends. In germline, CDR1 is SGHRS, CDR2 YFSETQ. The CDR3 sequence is CASSFDRVDYGYTF. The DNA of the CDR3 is TGCGCCAGCAGCTTCGATAGGGTCGACTATGGCTACACCTTC.

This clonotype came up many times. The CDR3 DNA reads as TGTGCCAGCAGTTCCGGGACAGGGTATGGTGAGCAGTACTTC. Translation: CASSSGTGYGEQYF. This chain uses TRBV7-6 with TRBJ2-7, with 9 bases fitting TRBD1. The CDR3 spans 14 residues. Per germline, CDR1 SGHVS and CDR2 FNYEAQ. Trimming cost V 6 bases and J 7 bases; bases outside gene matches: 10.

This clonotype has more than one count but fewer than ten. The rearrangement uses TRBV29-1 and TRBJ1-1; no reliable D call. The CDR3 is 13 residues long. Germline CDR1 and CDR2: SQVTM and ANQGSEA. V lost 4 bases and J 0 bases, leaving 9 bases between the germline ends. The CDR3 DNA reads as TGCAGCGTTGGGGTTTTGTTGAACACTGAAGCTTTCTTT. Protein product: CSVGVLLNTEAFF.

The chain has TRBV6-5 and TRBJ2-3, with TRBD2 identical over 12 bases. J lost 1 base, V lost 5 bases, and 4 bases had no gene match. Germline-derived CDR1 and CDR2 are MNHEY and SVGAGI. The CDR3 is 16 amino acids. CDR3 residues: CASSRSSGGGTDTQYF. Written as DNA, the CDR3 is TGTGCCAGCAGTAGGTCTAGCGGGGGGGGCACAGATACGCAGTATTTT.

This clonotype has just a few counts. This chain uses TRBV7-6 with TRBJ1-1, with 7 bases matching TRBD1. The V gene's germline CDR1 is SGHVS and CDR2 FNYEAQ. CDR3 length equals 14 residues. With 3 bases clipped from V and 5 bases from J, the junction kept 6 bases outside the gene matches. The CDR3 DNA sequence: TGTGCCAGCAGCTTTGGGACAGAGGGAACTGAAGCTTTCTTT. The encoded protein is CASSFGTEGTEAFF.

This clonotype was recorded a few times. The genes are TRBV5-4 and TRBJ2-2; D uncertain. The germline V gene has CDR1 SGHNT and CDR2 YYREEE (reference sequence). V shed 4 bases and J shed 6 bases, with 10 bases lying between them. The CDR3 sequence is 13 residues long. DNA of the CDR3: TGTGCCAGCAGCCAGAAAGGGCCCGGGGAGCTGTTTTTT. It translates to CASSQKGPGELFF.

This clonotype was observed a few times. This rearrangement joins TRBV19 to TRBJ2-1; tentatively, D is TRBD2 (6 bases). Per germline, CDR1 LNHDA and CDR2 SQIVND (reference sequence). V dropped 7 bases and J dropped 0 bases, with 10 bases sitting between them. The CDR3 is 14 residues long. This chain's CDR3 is CASTPGSSYNEQFF. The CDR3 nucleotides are TGTGCCAGTACCCCCGGGAGCTCCTACAATGAGCAGTTCTTC.

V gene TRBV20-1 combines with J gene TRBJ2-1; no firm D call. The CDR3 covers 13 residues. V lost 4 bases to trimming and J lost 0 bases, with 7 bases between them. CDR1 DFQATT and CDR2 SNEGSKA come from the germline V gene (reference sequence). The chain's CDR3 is CSAIPLSYNEQFF. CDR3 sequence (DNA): TGCAGTGCTATCCCCCTCTCCTACAATGAGCAGTTCTTC.

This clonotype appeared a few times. The CDR3 DNA follows: TGTGCCAGCAGCCCGGACAACTCTCTCGGGGGCTACACCTTC. It translates to CASSPDNSLGGYTF. The chain recombines TRBV14 with TRBJ1-2, with a tentative D call TRBD1 (5 bases). CDR3 length: 14 amino acids. V lost 4 bases to trimming and J lost 8 bases, with 17 bases between them. Germline V CDR1 and CDR2: SGHDN, FVKESK. Combining the CDR3 with reference TRBV14 and TRBJ1-2 gives the whole variable domain EAGVTQFPSHSVIEKGQTVTLRCDPISGHDNLYWYRRVMGKEIKFLLHFVKESKQDESGMPNNRFLAERTGGTYSTLKVQPAELEDSGVYFCASSPDNSLGGYTFGSGTRLTVV.

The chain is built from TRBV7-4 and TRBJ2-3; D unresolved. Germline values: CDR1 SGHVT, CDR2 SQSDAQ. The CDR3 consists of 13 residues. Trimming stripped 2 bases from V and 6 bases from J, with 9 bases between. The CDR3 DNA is TGTGCCAGCAGCTTACCCCCCGATGATACGCAGTATTTT. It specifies CASSLPPDDTQYF.

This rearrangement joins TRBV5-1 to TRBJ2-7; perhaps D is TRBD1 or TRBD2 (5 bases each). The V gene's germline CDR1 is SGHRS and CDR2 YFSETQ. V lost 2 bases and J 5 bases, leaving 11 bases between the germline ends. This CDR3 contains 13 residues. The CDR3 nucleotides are TGCGCCAGCAGCTTTGGGGGATTGAACGAGCAGTACTTC. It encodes CASSFGGLNEQYF.

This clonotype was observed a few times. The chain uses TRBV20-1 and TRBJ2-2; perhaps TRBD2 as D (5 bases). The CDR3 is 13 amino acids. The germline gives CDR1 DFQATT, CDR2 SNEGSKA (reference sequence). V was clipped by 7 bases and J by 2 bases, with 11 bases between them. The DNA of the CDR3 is TGCAGTGTACTCCGGGGAAACACCGGGGAGCTGTTTTTT. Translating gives CSVLRGNTGELFF.

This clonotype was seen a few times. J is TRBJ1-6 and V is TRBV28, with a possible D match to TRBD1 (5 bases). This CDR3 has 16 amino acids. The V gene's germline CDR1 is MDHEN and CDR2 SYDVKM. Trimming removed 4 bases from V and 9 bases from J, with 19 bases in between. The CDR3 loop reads CASSSGPRSSGSPLHF. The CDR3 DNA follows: TGTGCCAGCAGTTCGGGACCCCGCTCCTCGGGTTCACCCCTCCACTTT. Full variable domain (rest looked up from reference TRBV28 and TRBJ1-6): DVKVTQSSRYLVKRTGEKVFLECVQDMDHENMFWYRQDPGLGLRLIYFSYDVKMKEKGDIPEGYSVSREKKERFSLILESASTNQTSMYLCASSSGPRSSGSPLHFGNGTRLTVT.

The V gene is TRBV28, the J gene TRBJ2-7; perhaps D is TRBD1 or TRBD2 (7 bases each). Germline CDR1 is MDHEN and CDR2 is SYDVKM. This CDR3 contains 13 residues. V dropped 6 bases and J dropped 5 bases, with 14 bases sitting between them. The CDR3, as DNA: TGTGCCAGCAGCCAGGGGGGGCACGACGAGCAGTACTTC. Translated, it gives CASSQGGHDEQYF.

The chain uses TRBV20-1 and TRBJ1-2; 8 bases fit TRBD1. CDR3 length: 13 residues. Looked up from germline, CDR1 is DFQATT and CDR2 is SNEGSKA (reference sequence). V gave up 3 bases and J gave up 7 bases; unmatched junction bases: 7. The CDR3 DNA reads TGCAGTGCTAGGGACAGGGACGAGGTTGGCTACACCTTC. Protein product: CSARDRDEVGYTF.

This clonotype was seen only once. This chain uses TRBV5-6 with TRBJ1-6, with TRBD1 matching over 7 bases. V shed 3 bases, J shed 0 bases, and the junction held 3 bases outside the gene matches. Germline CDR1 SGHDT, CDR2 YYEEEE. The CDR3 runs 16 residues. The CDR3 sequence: CASSSDRTSYNSPLHF. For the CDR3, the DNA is TGTGCCAGCAGCTCGGACAGGACCTCCTATAATTCACCCCTCCACTTT.

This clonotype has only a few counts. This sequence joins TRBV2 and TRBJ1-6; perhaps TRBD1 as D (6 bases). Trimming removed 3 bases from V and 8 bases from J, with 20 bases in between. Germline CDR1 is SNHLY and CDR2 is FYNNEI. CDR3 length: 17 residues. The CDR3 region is CASSDNGQIKADSPLHF. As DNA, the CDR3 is TGTGCCAGCAGTGACAATGGACAGATTAAAGCCGATTCACCCCTCCACTTT.